These 5 T cell receptor beta chains share one sample of origin, sequenced in a study of PD-1 blockade in classical Hodgkin lymphoma (TCRdb year 2020). The sample's time point label, decoded: cycle 4 day 1 (C4D1), after 6 weeks of nivolumab. All trial patients had relapsed after autologous stem cell transplantation, with cohorts A, B and C differing in prior brentuximab vedotin exposure. The receptor library was made with the immunoSEQ multiplex PCR assay. Not all clones reach the TCRdb copy of this immuneACCESS table, which keeps in-frame sequences only. Checked studies attribute under half of the gap to unresolved V genes and leave the rest unexplained. For this sample there are some 45,000 clones; around 78% appear just once. The ten largest clones capture roughly a third of the sample. The material was peripheral blood mononuclear cells (PBMCs), obtained before the fourth cycle of nivolumab. These receptors came from a human donor with classical Hodgkin lymphoma.

The chain employs TRBV4-2 and TRBJ2-2, with 7 nucleotides matching TRBD2. The CDR3 runs to 17 residues. The trim removed 4 bases at V and 1 base at J, leaving 9 bases unmatched. Germline assignment: CDR1 LGHNA and CDR2 YNFKEQ. The CDR3 spells CASSLLRGGENTGELFF. The CDR3 DNA is TGTGCCAGCAGCCTCCTGCGGGGAGGGGAGAACACCGGGGAGCTGTTTTTT.

The CDR3: CASSDPGTGARMDTYF. Written as DNA, the CDR3 is TGTGCCAGCAGTGACCCCGGGACAGGGGCCAGGATGGACACGTACTTC. This chain uses TRBV25-1 with TRBJ2-7, with TRBD1 matching 10 bases. With 3 bases clipped from V and 12 bases from J, the junction kept 17 bases outside the gene matches. The V gene's germline CDR1 is MGHDK and CDR2 SYGVNS. The CDR3 has 16 residues.

The chain employs TRBV5-1 and TRBJ1-6; the match to TRBD1 covers 8 bases. CDR1 is SGHRS, CDR2 YFSETQ, per germline. CDR3 length equals 16 residues. V shed 4 bases and J 10 bases; nucleotides not matched to a gene: 13. This chain's CDR3 is CASSDSPQGAESPLHF. CDR3 nucleotides: TGCGCCAGCAGCGACTCACCCCAGGGGGCCGAGTCACCCCTCCACTTT. Full variable domain (remainder filled in from reference TRBV5-1 and TRBJ1-6): KAGVTQTPRYLIKTRGQQVTLSCSPISGHRSVSWYQQTPGQGLQFLFEYFSETQRNKGNFPGRFSGRQFSNSRSEMNVSTLELGDSALYLCASSDSPQGAESPLHFGNGTRLTVT.

The chain links TRBV28 to TRBJ2-3; possibly TRBD1 or TRBD2 for D (6 bases each). V was shortened by 6 bases and J by 1 base, with 14 bases between the two germline ends. Looked up from germline, CDR1 is MDHEN and CDR2 is SYDVKM. The CDR3 extends over 15 amino acids. Here the CDR3 DNA reads TGTGCCAGCAGCCCGACTAGGGGGGGCACAGATACGCAGTATTTT. Translating it yields CASSPTRGGTDTQYF.

V and J are TRBV2 and TRBJ2-1; perhaps TRBD1 as D (5 bases). Trimming took off 8 bases at V and 3 bases at J, with 11 bases between the two ends. This CDR3 has 13 amino acids. Germline V lookup: CDR1 SNHLY, CDR2 FYNNEI. The CDR3 reads CASHKGVYNEQFF. In DNA, the CDR3 is TGTGCCAGCCATAAAGGGGTCTACAATGAGCAGTTCTTC.